These 22 T cell receptor beta chains share one sample of origin, sequenced in a study of cytomegalovirus exposure and HLA in healthy donors. Primers included in the PCR were 60 Vbeta and 13 Jbeta primers. Repertoires were generated with immunoSEQ multiplex PCR, while TCRdb's copy carries only in-frame clones and drops some. The sample lists 120,000 or so clones; 6.5% to 9.5% were seen once. The material sequenced was PBMCs. The receptors here all came from a woman aged 40 to 49 in good health and CMV-seropositive.

This clone was seen more than once but under ten times. CDR3 region: CASSSRQFEAFF. The CDR3 DNA sequence: TGTGCCAGCAGCTCCCGACAGTTTGAAGCTTTCTTT. This chain links TRBV7-2 with TRBJ1-1; tentative D call: TRBD1 (5 bases). The CDR3 has 12 residues. Germline CDR1 and CDR2: SGHTA and FQGNSA. Trimming took 4 bases from V and 7 from J, leaving 10 bases between them. Drawing the rest from reference TRBV7-2 and TRBJ1-1, the complete variable domain is GAGVSQSPSNKVTEKGKDVELRCDPISGHTALYWYRQSLGQGLEFLIYFQGNSAPDKSGLPSDRFSAERTGGSVSTLTIQRTQQEDSAVYLCASSSRQFEAFFGQGTRLTVV.

The chain employs TRBV7-9 and TRBJ2-1, with a tentative D call TRBD2 (5 bases). Trimming removed 2 bases from V and 3 bases from J, with 14 bases in between. This CDR3 contains 16 residues. The germline CDR1 and CDR2 sequences are SEHNR and FQNEAQ (reference sequence). The CDR3 nucleotides are TGTGCCAGCAGCTTAAGGGCCATAGAGGGCTACAATGAGCAGTTCTTC. The encoded protein is CASSLRAIEGYNEQFF.

This clone occurred a few times. This chain links TRBV6-5 with TRBJ2-1, with D maybe TRBD1 (5 bases). Trimming removed 5 bases from V and 8 bases from J, with 13 bases in between. The CDR3 contains 13 residues. Germline-derived CDR1 and CDR2 are MNHEY and SVGAGI. The CDR3 reads CASSRAQGDEQFF. The CDR3 DNA is TGTGCCAGCAGTAGGGCTCAGGGCGATGAGCAGTTCTTC.

The genes are TRBV19 and TRBJ1-2, with unresolved D. Looked up from germline, CDR1 is LNHDA and CDR2 is SQIVND (reference sequence). The CDR3 extends over 13 amino acids. V was trimmed by 1 base and J by 6 bases, leaving 9 bases between them. The DNA for the CDR3 is TGTGCCAGTAGTATAGCGGGGAGTAATGGCTACACCTTC. Residues: CASSIAGSNGYTF.

This clone was seen a few times. The chain carries TRBV5-6 and TRBJ1-6; D possibly corresponds to TRBD1 (5 bases). Germline values: CDR1 SGHDT, CDR2 YYEEEE. The CDR3 spans 15 residues. V lost 4 bases, J lost 6 bases, and 14 bases lay in between. The CDR3 here is CASSPVGAINSPLHF. The CDR3 DNA is TGTGCCAGCAGCCCGGTTGGGGCCATTAATTCACCCCTCCACTTT. Full variable domain (missing parts from reference TRBV5-6 and TRBJ1-6): DAGVTQSPTHLIKTRGQQVTLRCSPKSGHDTVSWYQQALGQGPQFIFQYYEEEERQRGNFPDRFSGHQFPNYSSELNVNALLLGDSALYLCASSPVGAINSPLHFGNGTRLTVT.

The rearrangement joins TRBV7-2 to TRBJ1-2; TRBD1 aligns across 9 bases. J was trimmed by 4 bases and V by 4 bases; bases with no gene match: 4. Per germline, CDR1 SGHTA and CDR2 FQGNSA. The CDR3 has 14 residues. CDR3 sequence: CASSSGDRVYGYTF. The CDR3 DNA sequence: TGTGCCAGCAGCTCCGGGGACAGGGTCTATGGCTACACCTTC.

The CDR3 DNA follows: TGTGCCAGCAGTTCCACAGGGTTTTTATTGGGTCAGCCCCAGCATTTT. Its protein product is CASSSTGFLLGQPQHF. This chain uses TRBV27 with TRBJ1-5; perhaps TRBD1 as D (6 bases). Per the germline V gene, CDR1 is MNHEY and CDR2 is SMNVEV (reference sequence). This CDR3 has 16 amino acids. V lost 4 bases to trimming and J lost 6 bases, with 19 bases between them.

This clone was counted only a few times. The chain's CDR3 is CASSQSTRECYGYTF. Written as DNA, the CDR3 is TGCGCCAGCAGTCAATCGACCAGGGAATGTTATGGCTACACCTTC. The chain carries TRBV23-1 and TRBJ1-2; tentatively, D is TRBD1 (5 bases). TRBV23-1 is noted as an ORF with a role that remains uncertain. The CDR3 loop spans 15 amino acids. Deletions cut 0 bases from V and 5 bases from J, with 13 bases between.

J is TRBJ1-3 and V is TRBV7-2; D remains unclear. Germline assignment: CDR1 SGHTA and CDR2 FQGNSA. The CDR3 runs 14 residues. Trimming cost V 6 bases and J 0 bases, with 9 bases left between them. The CDR3 spells CASSQATSGNTIYF. CDR3 coding DNA: TGTGCCAGCAGTCAGGCCACCTCTGGAAACACCATATATTTT.

A few counts support this clone. The rearrangement uses TRBV9 and TRBJ1-3; D is perhaps TRBD1 (6 bases). Trimming removed 3 bases at V and 0 bases at J, with 16 bases between. The CDR3 runs 17 residues. Germline V CDR1 and CDR2: SGDLS, YYNGEE. The chain's CDR3 is CASSGGLGRHSGNTIYF. The DNA of the CDR3 is TGTGCCAGCAGCGGGGGGCTCGGACGGCACTCTGGAAACACCATATATTTT.

This CDR3 is CASSLTGTNTEAFF. DNA for the CDR3: TGCGCCAGCAGCTTGACAGGCACGAACACTGAAGCTTTCTTT. This chain joins TRBV5-1 and TRBJ1-1; D may be TRBD1 (5 bases). Deletions cut 1 base from V and 1 base from J, with 8 bases between. Germline V gene data show CDR1 as SGHRS and CDR2 as YFSETQ. CDR3 length: 14 residues.

The rearrangement uses TRBV6-1 and TRBJ1-1; 8 nucleotides match TRBD1. The J segment lost 4 bases and the V segment lost 5 bases, leaving 0 bases of the junction unmatched. The CDR3 consists of 12 residues. CDR1 is MNHNS, CDR2 SASEGT, per germline. As DNA, the CDR3 is TGTGCCAGCAGTACAGGGGGCACTGAAGCTTTCTTT. Encoded protein: CASSTGGTEAFF.

This clone occurred a few times. The J gene is TRBJ1-2, the V gene TRBV12-1; TRBD1 is the table's D call and was not checked against the DNA. TRBV12-1 represents a pseudogene. The CDR3 length is 14 residues. The CDR3 nucleotides are TGTGCCAGCCCTCTGGACAGGGAATACTATGGCTACACCTTC. It is translated as CASPLDREYYGYTF.

This clone was found a few times. V is TRBV18 and J is TRBJ2-7; no definite D call. Looked up from germline, CDR1 is KGHSH and CDR2 is LQKENI. V lost 3 bases and J 6 bases, leaving 15 bases between the germline ends. This CDR3 contains 14 residues. CDR3 sequence: CASSPATMRLEQYF. CDR3 sequence (DNA): TGTGCCAGCTCACCGGCGACCATGCGGCTCGAGCAGTACTTC. Full variable domain (outside the CDR3, taken from reference TRBV18 and TRBJ2-7): NAGVMQNPRHLVRRRGQEARLRCSPMKGHSHVYWYRQLPEEGLKFMVYLQKENIIDESGMPKERFSAEFPKEGPSILRIQQVVRGDSAAYFCASSPATMRLEQYFGPGTRLTVT.

The chain has TRBV5-1 and TRBJ1-2; 8 nucleotides align to TRBD1. CDR1 SGHRS and CDR2 YFSETQ come from the germline V gene. V shed 3 bases and J 4 bases; nucleotides not matched to a gene: 14. The CDR3 extends over 17 amino acids. CDR3 DNA: TGCGCCAGCAGCTCACGGACAGGGTCGGTCCCGGGCTATGGCTACACCTTC. Translating gives CASSSRTGSVPGYGYTF.

The rearrangement joins TRBV7-9 to TRBJ2-1; D is perhaps TRBD2 (5 bases). In germline, CDR1 is SEHNR, CDR2 FQNEAQ (reference sequence). The germline V and J ends were trimmed by 1 base and 6 bases, with 19 bases remaining between them. The CDR3 consists of 17 residues. The CDR3 protein is CASSLVAGLRGGNEQFF. CDR3 sequence (DNA): TGTGCCAGCAGCTTAGTTGCAGGCCTTCGGGGTGGCAATGAGCAGTTCTTC. Full variable domain (missing parts from reference TRBV7-9 and TRBJ2-1): DTGVSQNPRHKITKRGQNVTFRCDPISEHNRLYWYRQTLGQGPEFLTYFQNEAQLEKSRLLSDRFSAERPKGSFSTLEIQRTEQGDSAMYLCASSLVAGLRGGNEQFFGPGTRLTVL.

This clone was detected a few times. The J gene is TRBJ1-2, the V gene TRBV6-1; D might be TRBD1 (6 bases). From germline, CDR1 is MNHNS and CDR2 SASEGT. This CDR3 comprises 12 residues. Trimming left V 8 bases short and J 5 bases short, with 12 bases between. The CDR3 reads CASPGRGYGYTF. The CDR3 bases are TGTGCCAGCCCCGGCAGGGGATATGGCTACACCTTC.

This clone was counted only a few times. The chain employs TRBV7-9 and TRBJ2-1, with D uncertain. V lost 3 bases to trimming and J lost 6 bases, with 6 bases between them. This CDR3 is built from 12 residues. Germline loops: CDR1 SEHNR, CDR2 FQNEAQ (reference sequence). DNA for the CDR3: TGTGCCAGCAGCTTTACACCCAATGAGCAGTTCTTC. Translation: CASSFTPNEQFF. Filled out from reference TRBV7-9 and TRBJ2-1, the complete variable domain reads DTGVSQNPRHKITKRGQNVTFRCDPISEHNRLYWYRQTLGQGPEFLTYFQNEAQLEKSRLLSDRFSAERPKGSFSTLEIQRTEQGDSAMYLCASSFTPNEQFFGPGTRLTVL.

This clone was observed a few times. The chain is built from TRBV27 and TRBJ1-2; a possible D gene is TRBD1 (6 bases). Germline values: CDR1 MNHEY, CDR2 SMNVEV (reference sequence). The CDR3 spans 15 residues. Trimming took off 6 bases at V and 8 bases at J, with 22 bases between the two ends. CDR3 residues: CASSLSHRDTRGYTF. The CDR3, as DNA: TGTGCCAGCAGCCTCTCTCACAGGGACACGAGAGGCTACACCTTC.

This sequence joins TRBV6-1 and TRBJ2-2; no clear D. Looked up from germline, CDR1 is MNHNS and CDR2 is SASEGT. The ends were cut back, 1 base at V and 3 bases at J, with 12 bases in the middle. This CDR3 region has 16 residues. CDR3 residues: CASSEDGRSYTGELFF. The CDR3 DNA follows: TGTGCCAGCAGTGAAGATGGTCGGAGCTACACCGGGGAGCTGTTTTTT.

CDR3: CASSSQSGIGGYTF. The CDR3 bases are TGTGCCAGCAGCTCGCAGAGCGGTATCGGCGGCTACACCTTC. The genes are TRBV7-9 and TRBJ1-2; D is unclear. The CDR3 is 14 residues long. Germline V gene lookup returns CDR1 SEHNR and CDR2 FQNEAQ (reference sequence). V was pared by 4 bases and J by 8 bases, with 17 bases between. Complete variable domain (other parts from reference TRBV7-9 and TRBJ1-2): DTGVSQNPRHKITKRGQNVTFRCDPISEHNRLYWYRQTLGQGPEFLTYFQNEAQLEKSRLLSDRFSAERPKGSFSTLEIQRTEQGDSAMYLCASSSQSGIGGYTFGSGTRLTVV.

Only a few counts were recorded for this clone. V usage is TRBV18 and J usage is TRBJ1-5, with TRBD1 as a possible D gene (5 bases). Germline V gene lookup returns CDR1 KGHSH and CDR2 LQKENI. Deletions cut 3 bases from V and 2 bases from J, with 8 bases between. CDR3 length: 14 amino acids. CDR3 amino acids: CASSPAGRNQPQHF. CDR3 nucleotides: TGTGCCAGCTCACCTGCGGGACGCAATCAGCCCCAGCATTTT. Supplemented by reference TRBV18 and TRBJ1-5, the full variable domain reads NAGVMQNPRHLVRRRGQEARLRCSPMKGHSHVYWYRQLPEEGLKFMVYLQKENIIDESGMPKERFSAEFPKEGPSILRIQQVVRGDSAAYFCASSPAGRNQPQHFGDGTRLSIL.